These 26 T cell receptor beta chains originate from one sample sequenced in a study of response to subunit inactivated influenza vaccine. TCRdb passed the RT-PCR reads through MiXCR, listing each CDR3 protein once. The sample consists of roughly 790,000 distinct CDR3 sequences, around 21% of them appearing once. The specimen was PBMCs from blood, collected about 5 days after vaccination. The receptors here all came from a man aged 45 to 65 who received an inactivated influenza vaccine.

This clonotype was seen at least ten times. This rearrangement joins TRBV20-1 to TRBJ2-5; D uncertain. The CDR3 sequence is 12 residues long. V lost 3 bases and J 6 bases, leaving 11 bases between the germline ends. Looked up from germline, CDR1 is DFQATT and CDR2 is SNEGSKA (reference sequence). Here the CDR3 DNA reads TGCAGTGCTAGTCAGAATTGGAAGACCCAGTACTTC. Protein: CSASQNWKTQYF.

The gene calls are TRBV20-1 and TRBJ1-4; 9 bases fit TRBD1. Losses at the gene ends were 4 bases for V and 5 bases for J; bases not matched to a gene: 2. The CDR3 has 13 amino acids. The germline CDR1 and CDR2 sequences are DFQATT and SNEGSKA (reference sequence). CDR3 residues: CSANDRGNEKLFF. The CDR3 nucleotides read TGCAGTGCTAACGACAGGGGGAATGAAAAACTGTTTTTT.

V and J are TRBV11-1 and TRBJ2-5; the match to TRBD2 covers 13 bases. Germline CDR1 reads SGHAT; CDR2 reads FQDESV (reference sequence). V lost 5 bases and J lost 3; bases outside the gene matches: 12. This CDR3 region has 18 residues. CDR3 in DNA: TGTGCCAGCAGCCCTCAGACTAGCGGGAGGCTGGGAAAAGAGACCCAGTACTTC. Encoded protein: CASSPQTSGRLGKETQYF. Full variable domain (rest looked up from reference TRBV11-1 and TRBJ2-5): EAEVAQSPRYKITEKSQAVAFWCDPISGHATLYWYRQILGQGPELLVQFQDESVVDDSQLPKDRFSAERLKGVDSTLKIQPAELGDSAMYLCASSPQTSGRLGKETQYFGPGTRLLVL.

The chain couples TRBV6-1 to TRBJ2-2, with TRBD1 matching 9 bases. The germline V gene encodes CDR1 MNHNS and CDR2 SASEGT. This CDR3 has 14 residues. The V and J ends lost 10 bases and 4 bases, in that order; junction bases with no gene match: 7. DNA for the CDR3: TGTGCCACAACAGGGGGCGGAAGCACCGGGGAGCTGTTTTTT. Protein sequence: CATTGGGSTGELFF.

This clonotype has only a few counts. This chain connects TRBV12-3 or TRBV12-4 to TRBJ2-3, with TRBD2 matching over 9 bases. Unmatched junction bases numbered 9, after V lost 5 bases and J lost 6 bases. The CDR3 sequence is 15 residues long. CDR3 nucleotide sequence: TGTGCCAGCAGTAAGAGCGGGGGGTTCGGGGATACGCAGTATTTT. It codes for CASSKSGGFGDTQYF.

The chain is built from TRBV7-6 and TRBJ2-7; 9 nucleotides match TRBD2. Germline values: CDR1 SGHVS, CDR2 FNYEAQ. J gave up 4 bases and V 4 bases, and 8 bases lay outside the gene matches. This CDR3 has 15 amino acids. CDR3 nucleotide sequence: TGTGCCAGCAGCTCTCGCCTAGCGGGAATTTACGAGCAGTACTTC. It encodes CASSSRLAGIYEQYF.

The V gene is TRBV12-3 or TRBV12-4, the J gene TRBJ2-5; the D gene is possibly TRBD1 (6 bases). V was clipped by 7 bases and J by 0 bases, with 9 bases between them. This CDR3 has 13 residues. CDR3 region: CASKGHYQETQYF. The DNA of the CDR3 is TGTGCCAGCAAGGGACATTACCAAGAGACCCAGTACTTC.

This rearrangement joins TRBV11-2 to TRBJ2-7; TRBD2 matches at 8 bases. The CDR3 covers 18 residues. The germline V gene encodes CDR1 SGHAT and CDR2 FQNNGV. V was pared by 5 bases and J by 0 bases, with 15 bases of the junction left unmatched. The CDR3 loop is CASSGGIVAGKHSYEQYF. The CDR3, as DNA: TGTGCCAGCAGCGGTGGGATAGTAGCGGGAAAACACTCCTACGAGCAGTACTTC.

This clonotype came up a few times. The chain uses TRBV7-2 and TRBJ2-7; 8 nucleotides align to TRBD2. Germline CDR1 is SGHTA and CDR2 is FQGNSA. After removal of 4 bases from V and 4 bases from J, the junction contained 9 bases not matched to a gene. This CDR3 comprises 15 residues. The CDR3 sequence is CASSSRAGDNYEQYF. For the CDR3, the DNA is TGTGCCAGCAGCTCCAGAGCGGGAGACAATTACGAGCAGTACTTC.

This clonotype was recorded many times. CDR3 amino acids: CASSLMYNEQFF. The CDR3 coding sequence is TGTGCCAGCAGCTTGATGTACAATGAGCAGTTCTTC. This sequence joins TRBV5-6 and TRBJ2-1, with unresolved D. Trimming left V 1 base short and J 4 bases short, with 3 bases between. CDR1 and CDR2 (germline): SGHDT, YYEEEE. The CDR3 covers 12 residues.

This clonotype was counted between two and nine times. The V and J genes are TRBV11-1 and TRBJ1-1; 8 bases align to TRBD1. CDR3 length: 20 residues. Germline CDR1 reads SGHAT; CDR2 reads FQDESV (reference sequence). V lost 4 bases, J lost 0 bases, and 19 bases stayed unmatched. The CDR3 nucleotides read TGTGCCAGCAGCTCAACCGCCCCGGTTAGGACAGGGCCGGTGAACACTGAAGCTTTCTTT. Its protein is CASSSTAPVRTGPVNTEAFF.

The rearrangement links TRBV4-1 to TRBJ2-7; 7 bases are shared with TRBD1. This CDR3 has 13 amino acids. V lost 5 bases and J lost 7; bases outside the gene matches: 8. Germline values: CDR1 MGHRA, CDR2 YSYEKL. The CDR3 sequence is CASSKTGSGEQYF. CDR3 in DNA: TGCGCCAGCAGCAAGACAGGGTCGGGTGAGCAGTACTTC.

V is TRBV7-6 and J is TRBJ2-3, with D perhaps TRBD2 (7 bases). The ends were cut back, 5 bases at V and 2 bases at J, with 17 bases in the middle. This CDR3 spans 16 amino acids. Germline assignment: CDR1 SGHVS and CDR2 FNYEAQ. The CDR3 DNA sequence: TGTGCCAGCAGCACCGGTCCGGGGGGCCCCACAGATACGCAGTATTTT. Translation gives CASSTGPGGPTDTQYF.

The rearrangement uses TRBV2 and TRBJ1-1; 7 bases fit TRBD1. Germline V lookup: CDR1 SNHLY, CDR2 FYNNEI. V lost 9 bases and J lost 4; bases outside the gene matches: 8. There are 13 residues in the CDR3. The CDR3 loop reads CASLDRASTEAFF. CDR3 DNA: TGTGCCAGTCTAGACAGGGCGAGCACTGAAGCTTTCTTT.

The sample holds a few counts of this clonotype. The DNA for the CDR3 is TGCAGTGCTAGCAACATGTATAGACTCAGGGAGGAAGCTTTCTTT. Its translation: CSASNMYRLREEAFF. The chain combines TRBV20-1 with TRBJ1-1; D might be TRBD1 (5 bases). The CDR3 loop spans 15 amino acids. The germline gives CDR1 DFQATT, CDR2 SNEGSKA (reference sequence). The germline V and J ends were trimmed by 3 bases and 8 bases, with 22 bases remaining between them.

This chain joins TRBV29-1 and TRBJ1-1; maybe TRBD1 (6 bases). This CDR3 spans 12 amino acids. In germline, CDR1 is SQVTM, CDR2 ANQGSEA. V was trimmed by 7 bases and J by 4 bases, leaving 13 bases between them. The DNA of the CDR3 is TGCAGCGCCGCCAGGGGCGTCACTGAAGCTTTCTTT. Amino acids: CSAARGVTEAFF.

This clonotype was counted a single time. A much larger clone lies a single base off, so this may be a read error. The rearrangement links TRBV20-1 to TRBJ2-3; 9 nucleotides line up with TRBD2. This CDR3 contains 14 residues. CDR1 DFQATT and CDR2 SNEGSKA come from the germline V gene (reference sequence). CDR3 loop: CRARVGTSRDTQYF. The CDR3 DNA reads TGCAGAGCTAGGGTTGGGACTAGCCGAGATACGCAGTATTTT.

CDR3 nucleotide sequence: TGTGCCAGCAGTTTCAAGGCCTATAATTCACCCCTCCACTTT. Its protein product is CASSFKAYNSPLHF. The chain carries TRBV12-3 or TRBV12-4 and TRBJ1-6, with D hard to call. CDR3 length: 14 residues. The V gene lost 3 bases and the J gene lost 2 bases, with 5 bases spanning the gap.

This clonotype appeared once. This chain joins TRBV2 and TRBJ2-1, with 9 nucleotides matching TRBD1. CDR1 is SNHLY, CDR2 FYNNEI, per germline. The V gene end was trimmed by 2 bases and the J gene end by 1 base; junction bases not matched to a gene: 3. This CDR3 is 16 amino acids long. The CDR3 is CASSEFGQGSYNEQFF. DNA of the CDR3: TGTGCCAGCAGTGAATTCGGACAGGGGTCCTACAATGAGCAGTTCTTC.

V and J are TRBV5-1 and TRBJ1-2, with D tentatively TRBD1 (6 bases). CDR1 is SGHRS and CDR2 is YFSETQ in the germline V gene. V was shortened by 3 bases and J by 4 bases, with 25 bases between the two germline ends. The CDR3 consists of 18 residues. The CDR3 DNA follows: TGCGCCAGCAGCTCGGCAGGTGGGGGAGACGGGACACTCTATGGCTACACCTTC. This codes for CASSSAGGGDGTLYGYTF. Full variable domain (rest looked up from reference TRBV5-1 and TRBJ1-2): KAGVTQTPRYLIKTRGQQVTLSCSPISGHRSVSWYQQTPGQGLQFLFEYFSETQRNKGNFPGRFSGRQFSNSRSEMNVSTLELGDSALYLCASSSAGGGDGTLYGYTFGSGTRLTVV.

The chain combines TRBV28 with TRBJ1-2; D is unresolved. The length of the CDR3 is 14 residues. Looked up from germline, CDR1 is MDHEN and CDR2 is SYDVKM. With 6 bases removed from V and 7 bases from J, the gap between germline ends came to 18 bases. The CDR3 sequence: CASSRIEGSGGYTF. CDR3 coding DNA: TGTGCCAGCAGCCGAATAGAAGGGAGTGGTGGCTACACCTTC.

This chain connects TRBV6-2 or TRBV6-3 to TRBJ2-1; TRBD2 aligns across 10 bases. V gave up 8 bases and J gave up 11 bases; unmatched junction bases: 12. This CDR3 is 14 amino acids long. Germline CDR1 MNHEY, CDR2 SVGEGT. CDR3 nucleotides: TGTGCCAGCTCAAGGACTAGCGGCCTTGAAAAGCAGTTCTTC. Encoded protein: CASSRTSGLEKQFF.

This chain links TRBV28 with TRBJ2-7; 9 nucleotides match TRBD1. CDR1 is MDHEN, CDR2 SYDVKM, per germline. J lost 6 bases, V lost 6 bases, and 9 bases had no gene match. The CDR3 has 14 residues. CDR3 nucleotides: TGTGCCAGCAGCCGGACAGGGGTCCCTCCCGAGCAGTACTTC. As protein: CASSRTGVPPEQYF.

The sample holds many counts of this clonotype. The rearrangement joins TRBV29-1 to TRBJ2-5; 8 bases align to TRBD1. With V trimmed by 7 bases and J by 3 bases, 4 bases remained unmatched. Germline CDR1 and CDR2: SQVTM and ANQGSEA. The CDR3 has 12 residues. CDR3 sequence reads: CSAKTGEETQYF. The DNA of the CDR3 is TGCAGCGCTAAGACAGGGGAAGAGACCCAGTACTTC.

There are a few counts of this clonotype. The chain employs TRBV7-9 and TRBJ1-4; D unresolved. V was shortened by 4 bases and J by 0 bases, with 9 bases between the two germline ends. Germline V gene lookup returns CDR1 SEHNR and CDR2 FQNEAQ (reference sequence). The CDR3 runs to 15 residues. The CDR3 loop reads CASSSEGATNEKLFF. CDR3 in DNA: TGTGCCAGCAGCTCAGAGGGTGCAACTAATGAAAAACTGTTTTTT.

Written as DNA, the CDR3 is TGTGCCACCAGTGATGCGACAGGGGGCCCGACAGATACGCAGTATTTT. Translated, it gives CATSDATGGPTDTQYF. This chain uses TRBV24-1 with TRBJ2-3; 10 bases map to TRBD1. The V segment lost 3 bases and the J segment 3 bases; nucleotides outside the gene matches: 5. The CDR3 has 16 amino acids. Germline loops: CDR1 KGHDR, CDR2 SFDVKD.